This note documents a single TCR beta chain sequence. This sample is drawn from a study of human T cells and chemical hapten exposure. Looking at the study overall: The cohort included alopecia areata under or over 50% scalp, totalis and universalis.

V was clipped by 0 bases and J by 13 bases, with 21 bases between them. Germline lookup yields CDR1 SGHDN and CDR2 FVKESK. The CDR3 is made up of 16 amino acids. TCRdb recomputed calls from the RACE reads with MiXCR, one row per CDR3 protein. The sample consists of a few hundred thousand distinct CDR3 sequences, around 5.5% of them appearing once. Time point noted: pre-sensitization, week 0. The treatment is: therapeutic diphenylcyclopropenone sensitization with weekly scalp DPC. Patients had alopecia, were aged 18 to 70, and were not pregnant. The chain combines TRBV14 with TRBJ2-2, with D possibly TRBD2 on 5 matching bases. Sample: whole blood, taken in connection with sensitization to the hapten diphenylcyclopropenone (DPC). The sequence derives from a woman aged 18-29 years with alopecia areata. Some clones in this sample may be carry-over from other donors' samples. CDR3 region: CASSQEIASGGHGLFF. The CDR3 region has the DNA TGTGCCAGCAGCCAAGAGATCGCAAGTGGCGGGCACGGGCTGTTTTTT.